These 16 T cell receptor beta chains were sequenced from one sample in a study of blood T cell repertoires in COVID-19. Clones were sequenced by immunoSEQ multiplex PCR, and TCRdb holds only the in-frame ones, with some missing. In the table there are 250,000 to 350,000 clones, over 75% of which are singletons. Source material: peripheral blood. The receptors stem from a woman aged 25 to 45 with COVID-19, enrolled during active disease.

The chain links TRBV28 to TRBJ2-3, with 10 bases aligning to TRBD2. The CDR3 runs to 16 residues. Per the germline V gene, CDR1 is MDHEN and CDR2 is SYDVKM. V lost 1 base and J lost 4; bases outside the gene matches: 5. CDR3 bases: TGTGCCAGCAGTTTATTAACTAGCGGGATCGCAGATACGCAGTATTTT. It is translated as CASSLLTSGIADTQYF.

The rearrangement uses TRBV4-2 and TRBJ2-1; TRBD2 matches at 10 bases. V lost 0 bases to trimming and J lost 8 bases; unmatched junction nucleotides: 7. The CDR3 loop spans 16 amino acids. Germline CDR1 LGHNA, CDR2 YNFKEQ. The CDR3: CASSQDRPSGSYEQFF. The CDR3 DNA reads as TGTGCCAGCAGCCAAGATAGGCCTAGCGGGAGTTATGAGCAGTTCTTC.

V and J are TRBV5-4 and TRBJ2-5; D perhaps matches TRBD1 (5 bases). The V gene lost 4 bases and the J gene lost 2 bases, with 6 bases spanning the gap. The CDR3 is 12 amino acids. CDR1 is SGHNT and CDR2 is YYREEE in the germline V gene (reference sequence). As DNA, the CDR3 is TGTGCCAGCAGCAGACAGCAAGAGACCCAGTACTTC. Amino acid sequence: CASSRQQETQYF.

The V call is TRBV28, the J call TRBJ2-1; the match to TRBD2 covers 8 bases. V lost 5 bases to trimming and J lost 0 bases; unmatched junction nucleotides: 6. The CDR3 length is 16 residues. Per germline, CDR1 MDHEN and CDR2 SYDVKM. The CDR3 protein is CASSTTSGSSYNEQFF. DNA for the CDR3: TGTGCCAGCAGTACCACTAGCGGAAGCTCCTACAATGAGCAGTTCTTC.

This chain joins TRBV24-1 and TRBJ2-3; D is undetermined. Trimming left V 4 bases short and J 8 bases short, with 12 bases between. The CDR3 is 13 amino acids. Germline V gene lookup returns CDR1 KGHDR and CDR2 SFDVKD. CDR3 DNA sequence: TGTGCCACCAGTGACCCTGCGCGCACTACGCAGTATTTT. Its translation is CATSDPARTTQYF.

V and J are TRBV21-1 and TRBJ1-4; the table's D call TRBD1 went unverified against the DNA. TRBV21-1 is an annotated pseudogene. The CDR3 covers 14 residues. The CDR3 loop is CARTERKDSEKLFF. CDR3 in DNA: TGTGCCAGAACTGAGAGGAAGGACAGTGAAAAACTGTTTTTT.

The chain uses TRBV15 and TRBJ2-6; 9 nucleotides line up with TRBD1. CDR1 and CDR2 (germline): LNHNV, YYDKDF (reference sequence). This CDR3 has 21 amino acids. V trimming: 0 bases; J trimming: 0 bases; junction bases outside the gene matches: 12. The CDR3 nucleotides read TGTGCCACCAGCAGAGAGAGGACAGGGGACATTACTCGCTCTGGGGCCAACGTCCTGACTTTC. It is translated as CATSRERTGDITRSGANVLTF. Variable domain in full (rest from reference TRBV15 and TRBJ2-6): DAMVIQNPRYQVTQFGKPVTLSCSQTLNHNVMYWYQQKSSQAPKLLFHYYDKDFNNEADTPDNFQSRRPNTSFCFLDIRSPGLGDTAMYLCATSRERTGDITRSGANVLTFGAGSRLTVL.

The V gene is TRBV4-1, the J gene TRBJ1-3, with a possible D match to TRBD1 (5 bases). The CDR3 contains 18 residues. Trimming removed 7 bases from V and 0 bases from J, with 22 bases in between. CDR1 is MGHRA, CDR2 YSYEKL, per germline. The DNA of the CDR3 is TGCGCCAGCACGAATCACCCTATGCCAGGGAACTCTGGAAACACCATATATTTT. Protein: CASTNHPMPGNSGNTIYF.

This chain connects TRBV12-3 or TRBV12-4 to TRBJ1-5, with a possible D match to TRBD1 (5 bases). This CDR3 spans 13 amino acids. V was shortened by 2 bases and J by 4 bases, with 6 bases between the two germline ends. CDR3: CASSLRGNQPQHF. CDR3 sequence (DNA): TGTGCCAGCAGTTTAAGGGGAAATCAGCCCCAGCATTTT.

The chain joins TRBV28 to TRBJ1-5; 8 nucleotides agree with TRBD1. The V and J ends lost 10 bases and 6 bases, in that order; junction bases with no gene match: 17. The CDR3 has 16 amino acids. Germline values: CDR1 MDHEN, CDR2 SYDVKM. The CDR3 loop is CATEGQALPKVQPQHF. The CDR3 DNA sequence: TGTGCCACGGAGGGACAGGCCCTGCCTAAGGTTCAGCCCCAGCATTTT.

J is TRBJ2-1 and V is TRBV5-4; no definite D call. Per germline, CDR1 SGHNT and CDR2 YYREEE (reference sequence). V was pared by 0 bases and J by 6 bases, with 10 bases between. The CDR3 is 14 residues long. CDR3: CASSLGTGPNEQFF. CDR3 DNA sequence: TGTGCCAGCAGCTTGGGTACGGGTCCCAATGAGCAGTTCTTC. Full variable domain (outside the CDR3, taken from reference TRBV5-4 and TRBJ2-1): ETGVTQSPTHLIKTRGQQVTLRCSSQSGHNTVSWYQQALGQGPQFIFQYYREEENGRGNFPPRFSGLQFPNYSSELNVNALELDDSALYLCASSLGTGPNEQFFGPGTRLTVL.

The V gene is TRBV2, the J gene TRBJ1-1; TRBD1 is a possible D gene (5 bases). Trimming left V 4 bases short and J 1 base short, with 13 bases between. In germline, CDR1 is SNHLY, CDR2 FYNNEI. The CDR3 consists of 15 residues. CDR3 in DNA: TGTGCCAGCAGTGGCGAAGGGGCTCGGAACACTGAAGCTTTCTTT. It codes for CASSGEGARNTEAFF.

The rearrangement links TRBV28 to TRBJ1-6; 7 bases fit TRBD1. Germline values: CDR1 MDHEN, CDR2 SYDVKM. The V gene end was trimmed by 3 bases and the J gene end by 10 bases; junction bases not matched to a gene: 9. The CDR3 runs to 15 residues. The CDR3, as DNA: TGTGCCAGCAGTTTTCTACAGGGGATGGAATCACCCCTCCACTTT. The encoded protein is CASSFLQGMESPLHF.

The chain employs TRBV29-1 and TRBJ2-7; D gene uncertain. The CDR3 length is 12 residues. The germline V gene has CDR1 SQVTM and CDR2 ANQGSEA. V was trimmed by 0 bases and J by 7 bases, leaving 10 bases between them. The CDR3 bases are TGCAGCGTTGAAGATCCCCAGGCAGAGCAGTACTTC. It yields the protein CSVEDPQAEQYF.

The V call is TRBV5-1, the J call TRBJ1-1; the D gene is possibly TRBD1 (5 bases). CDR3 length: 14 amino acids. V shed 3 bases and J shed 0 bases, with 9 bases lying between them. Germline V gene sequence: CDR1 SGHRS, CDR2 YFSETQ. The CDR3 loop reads CASSSGIMNTEAFF. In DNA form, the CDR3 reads TGCGCCAGCAGCTCAGGGATCATGAACACTGAAGCTTTCTTT. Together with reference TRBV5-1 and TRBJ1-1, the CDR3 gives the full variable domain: KAGVTQTPRYLIKTRGQQVTLSCSPISGHRSVSWYQQTPGQGLQFLFEYFSETQRNKGNFPGRFSGRQFSNSRSEMNVSTLELGDSALYLCASSSGIMNTEAFFGQGTRLTVV.

The CDR3 here is CSAILGREQYF. CDR3 nucleotide sequence: TGCAGTGCTATACTAGGGAGGGAGCAGTACTTC. This chain joins TRBV20-1 and TRBJ2-7, with TRBD2 as a possible D gene (6 bases). The CDR3 is made up of 11 amino acids. Germline lookup yields CDR1 DFQATT and CDR2 SNEGSKA (reference sequence). Trimming left V 4 bases short and J 7 bases short, with 11 bases between.